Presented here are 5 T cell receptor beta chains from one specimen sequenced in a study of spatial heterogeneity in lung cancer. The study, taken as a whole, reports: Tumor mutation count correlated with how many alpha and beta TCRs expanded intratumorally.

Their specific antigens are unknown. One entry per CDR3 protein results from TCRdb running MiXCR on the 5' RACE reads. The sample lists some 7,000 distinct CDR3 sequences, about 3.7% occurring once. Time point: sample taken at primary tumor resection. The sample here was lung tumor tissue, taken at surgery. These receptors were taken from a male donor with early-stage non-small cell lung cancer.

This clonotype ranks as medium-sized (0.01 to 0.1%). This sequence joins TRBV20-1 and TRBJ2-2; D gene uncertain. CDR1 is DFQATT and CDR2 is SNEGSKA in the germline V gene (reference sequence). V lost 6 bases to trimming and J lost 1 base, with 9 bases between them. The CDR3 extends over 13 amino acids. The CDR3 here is CSAPRQNTGELFF. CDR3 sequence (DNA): TGCAGTGCGCCTCGACAGAACACCGGGGAGCTGTTTTTT.

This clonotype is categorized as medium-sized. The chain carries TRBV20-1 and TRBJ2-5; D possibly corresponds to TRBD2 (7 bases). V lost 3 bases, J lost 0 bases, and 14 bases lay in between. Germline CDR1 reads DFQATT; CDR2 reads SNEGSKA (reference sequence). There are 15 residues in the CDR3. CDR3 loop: CSARKGGIYQETQYF. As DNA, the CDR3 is TGCAGTGCTAGGAAGGGGGGGATATACCAAGAGACCCAGTACTTC.

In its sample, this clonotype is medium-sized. CDR3 in DNA: TGTGCCAGCAGTCGGCCCTTTGGGTCCTACAATGAGCAGTTCTTC. Its translation is CASSRPFGSYNEQFF. The genes are TRBV2 and TRBJ2-1; no clear D gene. The V gene's germline CDR1 is SNHLY and CDR2 FYNNEI. The V gene lost 5 bases and the J gene lost 1 base, with 12 bases spanning the gap. The CDR3 is 15 amino acids.

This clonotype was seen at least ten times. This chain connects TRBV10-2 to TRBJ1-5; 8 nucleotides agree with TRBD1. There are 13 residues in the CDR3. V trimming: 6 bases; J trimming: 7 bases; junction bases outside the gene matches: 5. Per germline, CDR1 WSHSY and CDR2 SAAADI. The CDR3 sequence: CASSDRGGQPQHF. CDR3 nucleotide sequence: TGCGCCAGCAGCGACAGGGGAGGCCAGCCCCAGCATTTT.

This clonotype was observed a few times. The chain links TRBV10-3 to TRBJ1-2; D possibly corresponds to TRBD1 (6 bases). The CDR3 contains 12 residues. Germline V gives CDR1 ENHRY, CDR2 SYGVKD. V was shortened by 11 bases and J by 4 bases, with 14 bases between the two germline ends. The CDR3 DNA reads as TGTGCCGTACACAGGGTGGGCTATGGCTACACCTTC. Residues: CAVHRVGYGYTF.